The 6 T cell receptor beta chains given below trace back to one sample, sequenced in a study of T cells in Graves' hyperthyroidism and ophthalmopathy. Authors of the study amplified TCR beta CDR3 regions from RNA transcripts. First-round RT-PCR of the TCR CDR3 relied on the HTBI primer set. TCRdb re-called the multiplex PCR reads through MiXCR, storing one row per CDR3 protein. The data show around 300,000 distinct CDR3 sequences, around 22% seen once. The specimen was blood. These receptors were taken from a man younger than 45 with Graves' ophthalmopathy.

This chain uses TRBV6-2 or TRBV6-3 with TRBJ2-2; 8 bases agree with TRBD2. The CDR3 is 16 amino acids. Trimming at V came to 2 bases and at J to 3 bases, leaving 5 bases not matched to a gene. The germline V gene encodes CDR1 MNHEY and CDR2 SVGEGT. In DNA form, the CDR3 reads TGTGCCAGCAGTTACGGCGGCGGGAGGTACACCGGGGAGCTGTTTTTT. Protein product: CASSYGGGRYTGELFF.

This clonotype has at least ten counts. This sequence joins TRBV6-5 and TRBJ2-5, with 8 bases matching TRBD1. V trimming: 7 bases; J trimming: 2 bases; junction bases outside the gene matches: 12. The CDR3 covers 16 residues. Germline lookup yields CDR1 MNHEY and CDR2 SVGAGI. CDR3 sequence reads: CASTERGRGLQETQYF. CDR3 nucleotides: TGTGCCAGCACCGAAAGGGGCAGGGGGCTACAAGAGACCCAGTACTTC.

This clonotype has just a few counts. DNA of the CDR3: TGTGCCAGCAGCTTAGTCGGGAAAACGGGGGTGTACTATGGCTACACCTTC. Its protein product is CASSLVGKTGVYYGYTF. The chain employs TRBV7-9 and TRBJ1-2, with D maybe TRBD1 (5 bases). Germline CDR1 reads SEHNR; CDR2 reads FQNEAQ (reference sequence). The CDR3 spans 17 residues. The V and J ends lost 1 base and 3 bases respectively, with 18 bases between them.

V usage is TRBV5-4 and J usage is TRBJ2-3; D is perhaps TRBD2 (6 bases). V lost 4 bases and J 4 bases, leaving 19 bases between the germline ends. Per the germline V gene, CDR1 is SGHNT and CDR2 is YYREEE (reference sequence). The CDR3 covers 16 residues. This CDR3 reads CASSGDGGPAPDTQYF. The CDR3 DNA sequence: TGTGCCAGCAGCGGTGACGGAGGGCCGGCCCCAGATACGCAGTATTTT.

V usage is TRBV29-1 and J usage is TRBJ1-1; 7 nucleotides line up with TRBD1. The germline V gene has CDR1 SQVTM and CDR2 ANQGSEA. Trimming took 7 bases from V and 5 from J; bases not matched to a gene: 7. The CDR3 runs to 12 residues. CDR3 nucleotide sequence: TGCAGCGCGCGACAGGGTCGGACTGAAGCTTTCTTT. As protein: CSARQGRTEAFF. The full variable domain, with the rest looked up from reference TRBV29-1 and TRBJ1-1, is SAVISQKPSRDICQRGTSLTIQCQVDSQVTMMFWYRQQPGQSLTLIATANQGSEATYESGFVIDKFPISRPNLTFSTLTVSNMSPEDSSIYLCSARQGRTEAFFGQGTRLTVV.

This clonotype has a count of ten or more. CDR3 in DNA: TGTGCCAGCAGTCAGGGTGCAGATACGCAGTATTTT. Translated: CASSQGADTQYF. The rearrangement links TRBV11-1 to TRBJ2-3; weak D call: TRBD1 (5 bases). Germline CDR1 SGHAT, CDR2 FQDESV (reference sequence). V shed 6 bases and J shed 4 bases, with 8 bases lying between them. CDR3 length equals 12 residues.